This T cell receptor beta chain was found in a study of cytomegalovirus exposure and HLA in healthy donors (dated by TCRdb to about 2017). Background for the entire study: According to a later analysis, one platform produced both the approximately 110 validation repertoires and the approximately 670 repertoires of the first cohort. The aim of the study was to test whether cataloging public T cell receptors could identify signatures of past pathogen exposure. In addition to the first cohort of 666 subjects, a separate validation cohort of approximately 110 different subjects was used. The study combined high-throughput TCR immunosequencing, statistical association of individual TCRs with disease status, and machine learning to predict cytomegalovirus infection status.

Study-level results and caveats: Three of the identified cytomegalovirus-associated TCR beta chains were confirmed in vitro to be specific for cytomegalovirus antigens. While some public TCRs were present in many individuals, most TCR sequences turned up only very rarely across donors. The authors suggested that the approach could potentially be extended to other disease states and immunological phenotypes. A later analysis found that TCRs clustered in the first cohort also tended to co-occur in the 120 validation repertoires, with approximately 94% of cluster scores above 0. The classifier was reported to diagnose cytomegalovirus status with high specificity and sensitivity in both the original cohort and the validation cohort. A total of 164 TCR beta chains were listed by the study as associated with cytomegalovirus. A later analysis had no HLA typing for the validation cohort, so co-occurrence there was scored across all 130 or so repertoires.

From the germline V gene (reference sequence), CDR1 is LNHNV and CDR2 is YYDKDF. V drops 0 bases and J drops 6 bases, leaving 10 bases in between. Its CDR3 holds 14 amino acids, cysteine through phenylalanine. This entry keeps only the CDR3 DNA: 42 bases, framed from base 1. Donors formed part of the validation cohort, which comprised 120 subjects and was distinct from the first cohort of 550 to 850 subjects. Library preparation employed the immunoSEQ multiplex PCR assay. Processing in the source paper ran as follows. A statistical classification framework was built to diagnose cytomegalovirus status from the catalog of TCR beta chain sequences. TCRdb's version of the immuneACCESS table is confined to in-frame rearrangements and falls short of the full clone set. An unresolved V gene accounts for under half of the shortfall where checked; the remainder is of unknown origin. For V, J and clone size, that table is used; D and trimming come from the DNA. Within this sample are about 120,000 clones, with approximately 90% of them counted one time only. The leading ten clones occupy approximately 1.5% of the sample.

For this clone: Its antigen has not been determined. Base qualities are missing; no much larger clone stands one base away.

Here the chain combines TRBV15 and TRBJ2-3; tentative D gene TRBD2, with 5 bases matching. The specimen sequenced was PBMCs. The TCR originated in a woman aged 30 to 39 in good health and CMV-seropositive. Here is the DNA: TGTGCCACCAGCAGAGATGGGAGCGGCGATACGCAGTATTTT. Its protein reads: CATSRDGSGDTQYF.